This TCR beta chain was obtained from a study of cytomegalovirus exposure and HLA in healthy donors. Overall study findings and caveats: In vitro data verified a few CMV-associated chains as specific for CMV antigens.

Some clones are missing from TCRdb's copy, which holds only in-frame ones; the method was immunoSEQ multiplex PCR. The sample yields some 120,000 clones, roughly 90% seen once. V was clipped by 4 bases and J by 1 base, with 15 bases between them. Germline CDR1 and CDR2: SGHTS and YDEGEE. The CDR3 loop spans 15 amino acids. With regard to this clone: What it recognizes is unknown.

The sequence was obtained from a man aged 25-45 years in good health and CMV-seronegative. The chain is built from TRBV5-8 and TRBJ2-7; D unclear. The source material was PBMCs. The CDR3 loop is CASSPREAVSYEQYF. In DNA, the CDR3 is TGTGCCAGCAGCCCTAGAGAGGCAGTTTCCTACGAGCAGTACTTC.